This T cell receptor (beta chain) was captured by sequencing in a study of radiation and T cells in renal cell carcinoma. Sequencing used immunoSEQ multiplex PCR; TCRdb keeps in-frame clones, though not all of them. The data show more than 9,500 clones, about 65% seen once. Sample treatment: treatment-naive control, cytoreductive nephrectomy. Control tumor donors were a few females and fewer than twelve males, median age around 62 years. CDR1 and CDR2 from the germline V gene are MNHNY and SVGAGI (reference sequence). V dropped 5 bases and J dropped 2; count of bases not matched to a gene: 5. CDR3 length equals 14 residues.

This chain links TRBV6-6 with TRBJ2-5, with 7 bases that match TRBD1. The sequence came from a woman of 80 years or more with renal cell carcinoma. Material: tumor tissue, obtained from a patient whose treatment was nephrectomy without radiotherapy. CDR3: CASSTRDRQETQYF. The CDR3 bases are TGTGCCAGCAGTACCCGGGACAGACAAGAGACCCAGTACTTC.